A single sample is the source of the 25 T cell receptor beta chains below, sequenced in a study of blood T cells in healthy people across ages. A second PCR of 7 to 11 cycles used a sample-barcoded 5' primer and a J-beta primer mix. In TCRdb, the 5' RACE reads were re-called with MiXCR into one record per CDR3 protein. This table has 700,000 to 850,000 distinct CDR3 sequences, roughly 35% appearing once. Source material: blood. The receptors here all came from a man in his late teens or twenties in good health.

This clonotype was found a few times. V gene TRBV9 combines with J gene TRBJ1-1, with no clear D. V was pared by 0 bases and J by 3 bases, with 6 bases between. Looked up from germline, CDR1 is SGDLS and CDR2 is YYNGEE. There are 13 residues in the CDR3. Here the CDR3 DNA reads TGTGCCAGCAGCGTAGGAGGGTACACTGAAGCTTTCTTT. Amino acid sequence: CASSVGGYTEAFF.

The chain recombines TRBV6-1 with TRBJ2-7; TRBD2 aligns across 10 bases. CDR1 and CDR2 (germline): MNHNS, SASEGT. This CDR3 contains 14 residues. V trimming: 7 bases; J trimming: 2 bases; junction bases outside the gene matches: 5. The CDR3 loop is CASKELAGTYEQYF. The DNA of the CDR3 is TGTGCCAGCAAGGAACTAGCGGGAACCTACGAGCAGTACTTC.

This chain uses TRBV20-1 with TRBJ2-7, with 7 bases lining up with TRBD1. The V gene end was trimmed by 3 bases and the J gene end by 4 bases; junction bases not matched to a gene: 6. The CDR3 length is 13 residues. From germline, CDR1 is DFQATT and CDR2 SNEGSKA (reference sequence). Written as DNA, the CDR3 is TGCAGTGCTAGTGACAGGGCTAATTACGAGCAGTACTTC. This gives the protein CSASDRANYEQYF.

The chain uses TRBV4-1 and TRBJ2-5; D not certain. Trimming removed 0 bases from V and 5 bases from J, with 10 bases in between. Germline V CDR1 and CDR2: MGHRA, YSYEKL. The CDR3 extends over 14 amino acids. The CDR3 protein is CASSQDWTSETQYF. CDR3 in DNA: TGCGCCAGCAGCCAAGACTGGACCAGTGAGACCCAGTACTTC.

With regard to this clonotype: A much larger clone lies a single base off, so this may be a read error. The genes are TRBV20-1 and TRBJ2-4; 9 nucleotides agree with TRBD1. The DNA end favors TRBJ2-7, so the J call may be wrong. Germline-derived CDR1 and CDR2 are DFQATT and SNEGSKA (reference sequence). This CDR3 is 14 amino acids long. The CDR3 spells CSARNRGLVDEQYF. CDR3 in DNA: TGCAGTGCTCGAAACAGGGGGCTCGTCGACGAGCAGTACTTC.

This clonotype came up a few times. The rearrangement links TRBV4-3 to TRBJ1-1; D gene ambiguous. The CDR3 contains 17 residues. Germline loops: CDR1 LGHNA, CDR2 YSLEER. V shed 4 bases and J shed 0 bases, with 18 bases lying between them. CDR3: CASSPAPRPEMNTEAFF. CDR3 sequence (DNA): TGCGCCAGCAGCCCCGCCCCCCGACCCGAAATGAACACTGAAGCTTTCTTT.

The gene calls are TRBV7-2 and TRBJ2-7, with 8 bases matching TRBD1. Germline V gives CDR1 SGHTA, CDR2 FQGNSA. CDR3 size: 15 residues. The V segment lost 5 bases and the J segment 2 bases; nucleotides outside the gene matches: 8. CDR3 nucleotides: TGTGCCAGCAGCCTGACAGGGGATCCCACCTACGAGCAGTACTTC. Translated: CASSLTGDPTYEQYF.

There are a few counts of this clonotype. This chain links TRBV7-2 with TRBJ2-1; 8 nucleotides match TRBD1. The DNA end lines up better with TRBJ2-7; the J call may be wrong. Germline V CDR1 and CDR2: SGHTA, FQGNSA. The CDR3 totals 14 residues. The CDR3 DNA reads TGTGCCAGCGACCAGGGGGCTATCTACAATGAGCAGTACTTC. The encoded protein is CASDQGAIYNEQYF.

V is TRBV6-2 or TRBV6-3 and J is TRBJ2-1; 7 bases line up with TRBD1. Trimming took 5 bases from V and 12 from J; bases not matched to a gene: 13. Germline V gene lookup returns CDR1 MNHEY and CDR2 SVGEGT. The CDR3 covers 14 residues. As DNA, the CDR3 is TGTGCCAGCAGTGACGGACAGGCCAGCTCTGGGCAGTTCTTC. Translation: CASSDGQASSGQFF.

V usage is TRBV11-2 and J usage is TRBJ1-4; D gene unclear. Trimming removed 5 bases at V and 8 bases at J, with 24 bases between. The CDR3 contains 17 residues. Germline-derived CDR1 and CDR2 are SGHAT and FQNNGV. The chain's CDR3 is CASSLLAKGLSGEKLFF. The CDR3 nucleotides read TGTGCCAGCAGCCTTTTGGCTAAGGGCCTAAGTGGAGAAAAACTGTTTTTT.

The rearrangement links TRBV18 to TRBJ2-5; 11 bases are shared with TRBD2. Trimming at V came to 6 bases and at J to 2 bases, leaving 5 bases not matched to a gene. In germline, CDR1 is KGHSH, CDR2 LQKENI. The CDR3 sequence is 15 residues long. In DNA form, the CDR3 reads TGTGCCAGCTCCCCGGGACTAGCGGATCAAGAGACCCAGTACTTC. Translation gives CASSPGLADQETQYF.

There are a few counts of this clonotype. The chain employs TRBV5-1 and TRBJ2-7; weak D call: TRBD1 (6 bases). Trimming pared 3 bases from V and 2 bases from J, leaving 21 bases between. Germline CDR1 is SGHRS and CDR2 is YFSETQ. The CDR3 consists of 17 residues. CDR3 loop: CASSSPSNSGTPYEQYF. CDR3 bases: TGCGCCAGCAGCTCACCATCGAATTCCGGGACACCCTACGAGCAGTACTTC.

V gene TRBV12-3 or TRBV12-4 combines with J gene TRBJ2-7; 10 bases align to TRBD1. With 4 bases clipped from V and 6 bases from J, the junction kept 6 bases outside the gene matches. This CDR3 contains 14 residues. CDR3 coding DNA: TGTGCCAGCAGTTCAAGGACAGGGGGTAGCGAGCAGTACTTC. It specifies CASSSRTGGSEQYF.

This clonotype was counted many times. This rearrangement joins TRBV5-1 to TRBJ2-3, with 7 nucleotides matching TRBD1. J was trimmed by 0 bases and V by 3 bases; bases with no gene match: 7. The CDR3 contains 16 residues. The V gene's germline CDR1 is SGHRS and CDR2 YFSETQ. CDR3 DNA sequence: TGCGCCAGCAGCTCTGGACAGGACCCAAGCACAGATACGCAGTATTTT. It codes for CASSSGQDPSTDTQYF.

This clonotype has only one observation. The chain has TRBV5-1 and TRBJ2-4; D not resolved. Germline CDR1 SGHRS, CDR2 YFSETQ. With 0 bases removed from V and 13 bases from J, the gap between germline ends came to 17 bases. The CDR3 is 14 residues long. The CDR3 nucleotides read TGCGCCAGCAGCTTGGCGGCCCCCTACAATGAGCAGTACTTC. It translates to CASSLAAPYNEQYF.

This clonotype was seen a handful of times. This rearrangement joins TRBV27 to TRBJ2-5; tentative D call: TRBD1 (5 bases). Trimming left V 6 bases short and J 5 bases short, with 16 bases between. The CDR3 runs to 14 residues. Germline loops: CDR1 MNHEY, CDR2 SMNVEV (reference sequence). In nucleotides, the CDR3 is TGTGCCAGCAGCCGACAGAGTAGAGCGGAGACCCAGTACTTC. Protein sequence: CASSRQSRAETQYF.

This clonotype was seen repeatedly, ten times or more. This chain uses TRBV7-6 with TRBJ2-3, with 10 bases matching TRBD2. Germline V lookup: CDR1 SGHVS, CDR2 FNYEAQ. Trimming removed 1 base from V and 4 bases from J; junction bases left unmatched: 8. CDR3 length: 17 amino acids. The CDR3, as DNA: TGTGCCAGCAGCTTAGGGACTAGCGGCTACTCGGCAGATACGCAGTATTTT. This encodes CASSLGTSGYSADTQYF.

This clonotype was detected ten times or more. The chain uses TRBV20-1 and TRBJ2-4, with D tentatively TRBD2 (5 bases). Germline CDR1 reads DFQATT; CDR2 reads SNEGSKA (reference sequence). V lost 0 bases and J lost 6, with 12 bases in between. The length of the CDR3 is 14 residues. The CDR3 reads CSARDPTRRNIQYF. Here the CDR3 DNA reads TGCAGTGCTAGAGATCCCACTAGGCGAAACATTCAGTACTTC.

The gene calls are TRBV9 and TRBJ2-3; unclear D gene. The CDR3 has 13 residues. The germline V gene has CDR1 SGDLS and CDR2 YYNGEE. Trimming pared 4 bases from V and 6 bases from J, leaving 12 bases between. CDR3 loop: CASSLRSGDTQYF. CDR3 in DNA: TGTGCCAGCAGCCTCCGGTCCGGGGATACGCAGTATTTT.

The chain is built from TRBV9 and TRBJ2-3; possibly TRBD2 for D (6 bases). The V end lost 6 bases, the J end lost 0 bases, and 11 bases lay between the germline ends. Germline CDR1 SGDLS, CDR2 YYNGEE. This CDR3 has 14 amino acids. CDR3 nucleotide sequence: TGTGCCAGCACCCCGGGGAGGAGCACAGATACGCAGTATTTT. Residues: CASTPGRSTDTQYF.

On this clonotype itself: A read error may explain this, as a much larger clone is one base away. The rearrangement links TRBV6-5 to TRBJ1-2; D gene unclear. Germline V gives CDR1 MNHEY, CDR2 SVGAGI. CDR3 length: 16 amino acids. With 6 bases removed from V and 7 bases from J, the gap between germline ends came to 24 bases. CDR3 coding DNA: TGTGCCAGCAGCGGCGAGGAGGGCTCGAATTTTACTGGCTACACCTTC. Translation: CASSGEEGSNFTGYTF.

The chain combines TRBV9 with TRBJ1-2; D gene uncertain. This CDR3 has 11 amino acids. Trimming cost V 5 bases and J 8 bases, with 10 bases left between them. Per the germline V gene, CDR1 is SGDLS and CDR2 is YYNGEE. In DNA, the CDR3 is TGTGCCAGCAGACAAGAAAGGGGCTACACCTTC. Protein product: CASRQERGYTF.

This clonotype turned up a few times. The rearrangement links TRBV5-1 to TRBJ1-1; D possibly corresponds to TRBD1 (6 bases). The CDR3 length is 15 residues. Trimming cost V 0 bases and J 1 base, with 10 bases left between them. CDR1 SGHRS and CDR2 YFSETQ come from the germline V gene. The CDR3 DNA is TGCGCCAGCAGCTTGGGGGACACAGAGAACACTGAAGCTTTCTTT. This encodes CASSLGDTENTEAFF.

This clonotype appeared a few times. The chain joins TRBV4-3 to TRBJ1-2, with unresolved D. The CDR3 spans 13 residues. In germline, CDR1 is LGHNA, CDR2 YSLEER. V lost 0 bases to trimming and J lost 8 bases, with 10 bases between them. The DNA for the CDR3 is TGCGCCAGCAGCCAAGATTTAGGACGGGGCTACACCTTC. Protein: CASSQDLGRGYTF.

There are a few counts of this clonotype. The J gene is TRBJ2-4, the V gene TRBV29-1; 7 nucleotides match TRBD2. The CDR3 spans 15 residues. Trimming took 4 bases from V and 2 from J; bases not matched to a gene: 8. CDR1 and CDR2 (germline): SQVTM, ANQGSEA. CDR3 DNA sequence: TGCAGCGTTGGTAGAGCGGGGTCGTCCAAAAACATTCAGTACTTC. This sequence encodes CSVGRAGSSKNIQYF.